This T cell receptor (beta chain) came from a study of molecular identifiers for immune sequencing clone quantification. Germline V lookup: CDR1 LGHDT, CDR2 YNNKEL (reference sequence). The CDR3 runs to 13 residues. Trimming took 6 bases from V and 3 from J, leaving 9 bases between them. General study results and limits: Effector cells had over 99% of their molecules in clones above 20 RNA copies, while naive cells had under 1%.

The use of previously described methods and listed TCR primers produced the bulk TCR libraries. MiXCR, run by TCRdb on the PCR reads, gives a single entry per CDR3 protein. This table has roughly 630,000 distinct CDR3 sequences, 25% appearing once. In regard to this clonotype: Its antigen is still unknown.

The chain uses TRBV3-1 and TRBJ1-3; no definite D call. Sequencing was performed on naive CD8+ T cells from blood, with Jurkat cell RNA spiked in. Documented subset: FACS-sorted CD8+CD4-CCR7+CD45RA+ naive T cells. The receptor was derived from a human donor in good health. Some libraries in this study had Jurkat cell RNA spiked in. Written as DNA, the CDR3 is TGTGCCAGCAGAGGGTCAGATGGAAACACCATATATTTT. This encodes CASRGSDGNTIYF.